These T cell receptor beta chains were read from a single sample in a study of CD8 T cells in Susac syndrome. TCRdb independently ran MiXCR on the immunoSEQ multiplex PCR reads; one entry per CDR3 protein. This sample has around 95,000 distinct CDR3 sequences; approximately 95% occur once, and the top ten carry 0.3% to 0.35%. Input material: CD8+ T cells from PBMCs. Receptor source: a human donor with Susac syndrome. The CDR3 runs from the conserved cysteine through the conserved F or W. Each record gives: CDR3 protein, V gene, J gene.

CASSSLGGNSPLHF	TRBV7-3	TRBJ1-6
CASSSRLDEQYF	TRBV5-6	TRBJ2-7
CATSSVVRVYRTDTQYF	TRBV15	TRBJ2-3
CASSLKKGHGYEQYF	TRBV5-1	TRBJ2-7
CSLLGRTGELFF	TRBV29-1	TRBJ2-2
CASSQAGGDYEQYF	TRBV3-1	TRBJ2-7
CASSLLAGGNEQFF	TRBV28	TRBJ2-1
CASSSSSDTQYF	TRBV12-3/TRBV12-4	TRBJ2-3
CSALGLAGVGNEQFF	TRBV20-1	TRBJ2-1
CSVETSSGKAPQETQYF	TRBV29-1	TRBJ2-5
CASRLTSSEQYF	TRBV12-3/TRBV12-4	TRBJ2-7
CASSQVGEQYF	TRBV3-1	TRBJ2-7
CSVAPGGNSYEQYF	TRBV29-1	TRBJ2-7
CSASKRKTAALYEQYF	TRBV29-1	TRBJ2-7
CASRPDGAGDIQYF	TRBV6-2/TRBV6-3	TRBJ2-4
CASSEGRIVETQYF	TRBV10-2	TRBJ2-5
CASTPGQGRYTF	TRBV28	TRBJ1-2
CASSPGRIHEQYF	TRBV7-9	TRBJ2-7
CSVAHPGTTRYNEQFF	TRBV29-1	TRBJ2-1
CASSAEGGQGIYEQYF	TRBV9	TRBJ2-7
CASSHRLAGANEQFF	TRBV4-1	TRBJ2-1
CASSQGSLQGGGQETQYF	TRBV4-1	TRBJ2-5
CASSTRGDTQYF	TRBV7-9	TRBJ2-3
CASSLWDGNYEQYF	TRBV13	TRBJ2-7
CASSYEAGTQPQHF	TRBV6-5	TRBJ1-5
CASKEGNPYNEQFF	TRBV2	TRBJ2-1
CSARFGQENSPLHF	TRBV20-1	TRBJ1-6
CASSLALAGQNEQFF	TRBV5-1	TRBJ2-1
CASSHPAAATYEQYF	TRBV14	TRBJ2-7
CSARDHRDNLSGNTIYF	TRBV20-1	TRBJ1-3
CASSPSGDYNEQFF	TRBV6-1	TRBJ2-1
CSVASPGGGDEAFF	TRBV29-1	TRBJ1-1
CASSSRQHSGNTIYF	TRBV7-9	TRBJ1-3
CSVERTGNHQETQYF	TRBV29-1	TRBJ2-5
CASSDSSGTYTEAFF	TRBV7-9	TRBJ1-1
CASSQVPGQGAGTDTQYF	TRBV4-1	TRBJ2-3
CASSYPGPGEKLFF	TRBV7-9	TRBJ1-4
CASSVAASGGAGYEQYF	TRBV9	TRBJ2-7
CSVRQGAHEQYF	TRBV29-1	TRBJ2-7
CASSQVQGSETQYF	TRBV3-1	TRBJ2-5
CATSRDLASYNEQFF	TRBV15	TRBJ2-1
CASSHRQGPNTEAFF	TRBV4-1	TRBJ1-1
CASTASGELFF	TRBV5-1	TRBJ2-2